This T cell receptor beta chain is from a study of cytomegalovirus exposure and HLA in healthy donors. The study's findings and limits: Presence/absence analysis assumed near-uniform sequencing depth across donors. Investigators reported 150 to 200 TCR beta chains as tied to cytomegalovirus.

The PCR made use of 60 Vbeta and 13 Jbeta primers. Profiled with immunoSEQ multiplex PCR; TCRdb holds only in-frame clones, not every one. The sample lists 76,000 or so clones, roughly 73% occurring once. Germline lookup yields CDR1 MDHEN and CDR2 SYDVKM. V was trimmed by 3 bases and J by 0 bases, leaving 12 bases between them. The CDR3 runs to 16 residues. This clone was observed once. No antigen is known for it. The clonotype originates from a woman aged 40 to 50 in good health and CMV-seropositive. The V and J genes are TRBV28 and TRBJ1-5; D is uncertain. Sequencing input: PBMCs. The CDR3 reads CASSLEALASNQPQHF. The DNA for the CDR3 is TGTGCCAGCAGTTTGGAGGCACTAGCTAGCAATCAGCCCCAGCATTTT.